There are a few counts of the clone carrying this T cell receptor beta chain. The source of the sample is a study of T-cell reconstitution after alpha-beta-depleted transplantation in children. Unique molecular identifiers tagged the TCRbeta library. MiXCR, applied by TCRdb to the PCR reads, yields one record per CDR3 protein. The sample includes 420,000 or so distinct CDR3 sequences, about 11% of them seen just once. Germline V gene sequence: CDR1 ENHRY, CDR2 SYGVKD. The CDR3 runs to 16 residues. The junction had 9 bases not matched to a gene; V was cut back by 6 bases and J by 0 bases. This rearrangement joins TRBV10-3 to TRBJ1-1, with 8 bases aligning to TRBD1. The material sequenced was PBMCs from the stem cell graft donor, taken from the stem cell graft. The clonotype comes from a human donor who donated a stem cell graft to a child with acute myeloid leukemia. The CDR3, as DNA: TGTGCCATCAGCACGGCGGCAGGGGGCATGAACACTGAAGCTTTCTTT. Translation: CAISTAAGGMNTEAFF.